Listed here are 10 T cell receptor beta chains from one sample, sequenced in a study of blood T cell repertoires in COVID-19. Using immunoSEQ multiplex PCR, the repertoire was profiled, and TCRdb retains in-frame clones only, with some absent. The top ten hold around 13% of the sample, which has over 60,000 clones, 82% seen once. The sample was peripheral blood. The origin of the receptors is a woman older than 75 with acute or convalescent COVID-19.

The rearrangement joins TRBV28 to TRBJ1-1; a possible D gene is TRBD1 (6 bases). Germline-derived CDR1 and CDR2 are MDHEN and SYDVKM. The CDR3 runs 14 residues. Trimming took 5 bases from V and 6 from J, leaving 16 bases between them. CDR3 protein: CASSTRTVLAEAFF. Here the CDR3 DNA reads TGTGCCAGCAGTACCCGGACAGTGTTGGCTGAAGCTTTCTTT.

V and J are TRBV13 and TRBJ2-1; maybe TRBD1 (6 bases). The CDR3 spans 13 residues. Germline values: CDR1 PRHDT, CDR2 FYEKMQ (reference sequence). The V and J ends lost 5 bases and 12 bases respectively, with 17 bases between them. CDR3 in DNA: TGTGCCAGCAGCCGCGGCACAGGGTCTGGGCAGTTCTTC. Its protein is CASSRGTGSGQFF.

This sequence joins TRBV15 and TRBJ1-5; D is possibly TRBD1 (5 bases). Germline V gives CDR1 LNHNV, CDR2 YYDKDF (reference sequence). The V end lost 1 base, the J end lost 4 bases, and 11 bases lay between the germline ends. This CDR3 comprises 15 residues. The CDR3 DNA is TGTGCCACCAGCAGAGGCGGGGGGAGGAATCAGCCCCAGCATTTT. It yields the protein CATSRGGGRNQPQHF.

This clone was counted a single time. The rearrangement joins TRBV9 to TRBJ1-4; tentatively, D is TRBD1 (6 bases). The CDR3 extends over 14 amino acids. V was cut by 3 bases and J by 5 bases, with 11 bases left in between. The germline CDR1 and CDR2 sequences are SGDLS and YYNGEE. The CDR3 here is CASSGQGSNEKLFF. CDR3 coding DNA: TGTGCCAGCAGCGGGCAGGGGTCCAATGAAAAACTGTTTTTT. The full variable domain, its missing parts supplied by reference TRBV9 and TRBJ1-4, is DSGVTQTPKHLITATGQRVTLRCSPRSGDLSVYWYQQSLDQGLQFLIQYYNGEERAKGNILERFSAQQFPDLHSELNLSSLELGDSALYFCASSGQGSNEKLFFGSGTQLSVL.

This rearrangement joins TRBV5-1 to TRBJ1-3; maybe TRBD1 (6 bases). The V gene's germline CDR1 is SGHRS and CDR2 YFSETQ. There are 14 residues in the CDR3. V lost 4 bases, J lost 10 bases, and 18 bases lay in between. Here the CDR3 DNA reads TGCGCCAGCAGCACGGCCAGGGGCCAAAGAACCATATATTTT. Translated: CASSTARGQRTIYF.

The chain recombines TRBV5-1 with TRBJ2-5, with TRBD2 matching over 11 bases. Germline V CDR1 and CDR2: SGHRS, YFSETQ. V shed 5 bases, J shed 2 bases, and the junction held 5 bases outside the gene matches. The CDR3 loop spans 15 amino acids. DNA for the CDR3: TGCGCCAGCAGAAGGCCTAGCGGGGGGCAAGAGACCCAGTACTTC. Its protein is CASRRPSGGQETQYF.

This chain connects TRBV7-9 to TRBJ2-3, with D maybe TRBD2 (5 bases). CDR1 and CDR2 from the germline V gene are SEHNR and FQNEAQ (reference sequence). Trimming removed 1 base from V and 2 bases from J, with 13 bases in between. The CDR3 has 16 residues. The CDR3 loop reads CASSLGPSGSTDTQYF. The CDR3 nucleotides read TGTGCCAGCAGCTTAGGGCCATCGGGGTCCACAGATACGCAGTATTTT. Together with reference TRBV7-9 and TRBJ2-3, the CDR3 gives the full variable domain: DTGVSQNPRHKITKRGQNVTFRCDPISEHNRLYWYRQTLGQGPEFLTYFQNEAQLEKSRLLSDRFSAERPKGSFSTLEIQRTEQGDSAMYLCASSLGPSGSTDTQYFGPGTRLTVL.

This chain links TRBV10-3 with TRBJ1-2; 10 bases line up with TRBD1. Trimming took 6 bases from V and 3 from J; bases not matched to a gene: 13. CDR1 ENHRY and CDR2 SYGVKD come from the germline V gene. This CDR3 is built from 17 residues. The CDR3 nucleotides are TGTGCCATCAGGTCTGGGACAGGGGACGCCACGGACTATGGCTACACCTTC. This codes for CAIRSGTGDATDYGYTF.

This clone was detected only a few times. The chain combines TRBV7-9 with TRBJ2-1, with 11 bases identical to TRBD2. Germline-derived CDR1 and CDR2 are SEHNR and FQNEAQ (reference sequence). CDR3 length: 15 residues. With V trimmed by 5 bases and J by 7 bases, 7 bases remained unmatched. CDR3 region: CASSLTSGSKNEQFF. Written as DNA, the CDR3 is TGTGCCAGCAGCCTTACTAGCGGGAGTAAAAATGAGCAGTTCTTC.

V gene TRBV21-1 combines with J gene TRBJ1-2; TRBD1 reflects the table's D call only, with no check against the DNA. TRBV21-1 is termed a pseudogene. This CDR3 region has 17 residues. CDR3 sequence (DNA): TGTGCCAGCAGCAAAGCAGCCCGGGACAGGTGGGACTATGGCTACACCTTC. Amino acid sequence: CASSKAARDRWDYGYTF.